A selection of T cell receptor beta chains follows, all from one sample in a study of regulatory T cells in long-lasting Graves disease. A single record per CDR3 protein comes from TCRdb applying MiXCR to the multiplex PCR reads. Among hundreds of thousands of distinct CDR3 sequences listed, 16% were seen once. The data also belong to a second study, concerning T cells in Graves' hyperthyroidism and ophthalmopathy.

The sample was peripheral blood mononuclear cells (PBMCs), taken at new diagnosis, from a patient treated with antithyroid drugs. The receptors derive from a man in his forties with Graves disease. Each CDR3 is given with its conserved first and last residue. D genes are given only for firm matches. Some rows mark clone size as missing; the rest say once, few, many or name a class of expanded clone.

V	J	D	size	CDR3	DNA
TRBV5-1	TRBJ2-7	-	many	CASSLEGSPEQYF	TGCGCCAGCAGCTTGGAAGGATCTCCCGAGCAGTACTTC
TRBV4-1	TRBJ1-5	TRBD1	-	CASSRGQGKNQPQHF	TGCGCCAGCAGCCGGGGACAGGGTAAAAATCAGCCCCAGCATTTT
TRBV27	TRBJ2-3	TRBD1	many	CASGYRGRVTDTQYF	TGTGCCAGCGGATACAGGGGGCGGGTGACAGATACGCAGTATTTT
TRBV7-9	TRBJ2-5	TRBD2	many	CASSISGGVQETQYF	TGTGCCAGCAGCATTTCCGGGGGGGTCCAAGAGACCCAGTACTTC
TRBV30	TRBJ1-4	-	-	CAWTGTTIGEKLFF	TGTGCCTGGACGGGGACGACGATAGGTGAAAAACTGTTTTTT
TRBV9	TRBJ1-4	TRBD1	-	CASSVNPGTVGEKLFF	TGTGCCAGCAGCGTAAACCCGGGGACAGTGGGTGAAAAACTGTTTTTT
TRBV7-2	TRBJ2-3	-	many	CASSRYTDTQYF	TGTGCCAGCAGCCGTTACACAGATACGCAGTATTTT
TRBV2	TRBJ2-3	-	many	CATKAGAGTDTQYF	TGTGCCACCAAGGCGGGGGCCGGCACAGATACGCAGTATTTT
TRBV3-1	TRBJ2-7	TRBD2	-	CASRDSGASYEQYF	TGTGCCAGCAGGGATAGCGGGGCCTCCTACGAGCAGTACTTC
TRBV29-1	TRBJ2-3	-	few	CSVEQGSSTDTQYF	TGCAGCGTTGAACAGGGATCCTCCACAGATACGCAGTATTTT
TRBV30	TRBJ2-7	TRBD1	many	CAWRTGGARYEQYF	TGTGCCTGGCGAACAGGGGGCGCTCGGTACGAGCAGTACTTC
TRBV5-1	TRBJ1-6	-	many	CASSPRDINNSPLHF	TGCGCCAGCAGCCCCCGGGACATCAATAATTCACCCCTCCACTTT
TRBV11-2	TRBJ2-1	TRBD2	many	CASYTLRSSGGHYNEQFF	TGTGCCAGCTATACCCTCCGAAGTAGCGGGGGCCACTACAATGAGCAGTTCTTC